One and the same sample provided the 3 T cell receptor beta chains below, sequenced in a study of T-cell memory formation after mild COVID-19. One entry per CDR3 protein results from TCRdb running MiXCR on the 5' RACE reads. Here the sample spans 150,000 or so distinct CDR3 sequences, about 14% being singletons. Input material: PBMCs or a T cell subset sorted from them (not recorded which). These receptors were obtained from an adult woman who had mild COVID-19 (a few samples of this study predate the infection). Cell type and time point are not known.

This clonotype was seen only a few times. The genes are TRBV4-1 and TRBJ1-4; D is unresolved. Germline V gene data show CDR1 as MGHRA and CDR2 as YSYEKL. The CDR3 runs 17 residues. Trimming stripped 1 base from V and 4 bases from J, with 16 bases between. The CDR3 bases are TGCGCCAGCAGCCAAGCCGAGCGACACCGGGGTAATGAAAAACTGTTTTTT. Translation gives CASSQAERHRGNEKLFF.

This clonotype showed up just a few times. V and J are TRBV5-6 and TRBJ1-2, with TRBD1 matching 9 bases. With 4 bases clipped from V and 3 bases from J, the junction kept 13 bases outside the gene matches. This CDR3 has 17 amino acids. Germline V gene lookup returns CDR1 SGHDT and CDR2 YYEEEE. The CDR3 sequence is CASSPGQGWYQDYGYTF. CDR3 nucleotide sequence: TGTGCCAGCAGCCCGGGACAGGGTTGGTATCAAGACTATGGCTACACCTTC. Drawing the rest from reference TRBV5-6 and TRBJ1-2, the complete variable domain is DAGVTQSPTHLIKTRGQQVTLRCSPKSGHDTVSWYQQALGQGPQFIFQYYEEEERQRGNFPDRFSGHQFPNYSSELNVNALLLGDSALYLCASSPGQGWYQDYGYTFGSGTRLTVV.

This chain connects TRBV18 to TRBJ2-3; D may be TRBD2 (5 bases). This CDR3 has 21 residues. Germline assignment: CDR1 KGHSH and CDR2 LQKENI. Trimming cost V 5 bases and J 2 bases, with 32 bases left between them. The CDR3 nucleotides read TGTGCCAGCTCATCACTCGCGAGGCGCGTTGCTAGCTCCAGCACCACAGATACGCAGTATTTT. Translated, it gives CASSSLARRVASSSTTDTQYF.